This T cell receptor beta chain derives from a study of T-cell reconstitution after alpha-beta-depleted transplantation in children. Findings and limits, study-wide: At one year after transplant, newly produced T cells mostly accounted for T-cell counts and diversity. Recipient T cells and thymic progenitors that survived gave rise to the high TCRbeta diversity observed at day 60 in some patients. In patients about two months after transplant, alpha-beta T cells reportedly arose from several hundred expanded graft clones.

Preparation of the TCRbeta library involved a method that used unique molecular identifiers. MiXCR, applied by TCRdb to the PCR reads, yields one record per CDR3 protein. The sample shows a few hundred thousand distinct CDR3 sequences, approximately 11% of them seen only once. This clonotype was observed many times. Its antigen is still unknown. Germline lookup yields CDR1 DFQATT and CDR2 SNEGSKA (reference sequence). The CDR3 extends over 15 amino acids. Trimming took 2 bases from V and 6 from J; bases not matched to a gene: 7. This rearrangement joins TRBV20-1 to TRBJ2-1, with 10 bases identical to TRBD1. The sequence derives from a child less than two years old with acute myeloid leukemia, due to receive a stem cell transplant. Material: PBMCs, obtained before TCRalphabeta/CD19-depleted stem cell transplant. The CDR3 here is CSARSPDRGVNEQFF. As DNA, the CDR3 is TGCAGTGCTAGAAGCCCGGACAGGGGGGTCAATGAGCAGTTCTTC.